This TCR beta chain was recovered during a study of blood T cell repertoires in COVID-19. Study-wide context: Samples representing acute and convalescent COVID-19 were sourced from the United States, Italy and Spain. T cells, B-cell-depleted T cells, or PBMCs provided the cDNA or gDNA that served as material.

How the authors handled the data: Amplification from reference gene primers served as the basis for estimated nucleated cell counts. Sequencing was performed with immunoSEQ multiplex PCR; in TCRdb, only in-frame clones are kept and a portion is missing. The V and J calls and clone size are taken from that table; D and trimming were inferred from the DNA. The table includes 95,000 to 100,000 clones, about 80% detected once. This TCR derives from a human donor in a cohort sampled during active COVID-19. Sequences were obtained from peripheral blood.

The CDR3 loop reads CASSTSYLDREETQYF. The CDR3 DNA follows: TGTGCCAGCAGCACATCCTACCTGGACAGGGAAGAGACCCAGTACTTC. This sequence joins TRBV21-1 and TRBJ2-5; the tabulated D call, TRBD1, remains unverified against the DNA. TRBV21-1 has pseudogene status. This CDR3 has 16 residues.